The 3 T cell receptor beta chains below all came from one sample that was sequenced in a study of blood T cell repertoires in COVID-19. TCRdb's table, derived via immunoSEQ multiplex PCR, lists solely in-frame clones and lacks some. In the table there are roughly 170,000 clones, about 87% of which are singletons. The sequencing input was peripheral blood. Receptors originate from a man in his forties with active or convalescent COVID-19.

The rearrangement joins TRBV5-6 to TRBJ1-2; 8 nucleotides align to TRBD1. V lost 5 bases to trimming and J lost 4 bases; unmatched junction nucleotides: 10. The CDR3 runs to 15 residues. Germline V gene lookup returns CDR1 SGHDT and CDR2 YYEEEE. CDR3: CASSSIRGRGYGYTF. CDR3 DNA sequence: TGTGCCAGCAGTTCCATCAGGGGGCGAGGCTATGGCTACACCTTC.

The V and J genes are TRBV5-5 and TRBJ2-5; 16 nucleotides line up with TRBD2. The CDR3 is made up of 17 amino acids. V trimming: 4 bases; J trimming: 1 base; junction bases outside the gene matches: 4. In germline, CDR1 is SGHKS, CDR2 YYEKEE (reference sequence). As DNA, the CDR3 is TGTGCCAGCAGCACCGGGACTAGCGGGGGGGGCCAAGAGACCCAGTACTTC. Protein: CASSTGTSGGGQETQYF.

The rearrangement uses TRBV9 and TRBJ1-2; no reliable D call. Trimming shortened V by 3 bases and J by 5 bases, and 11 bases separated the two germline ends. This CDR3 spans 13 amino acids. The germline CDR1 and CDR2 sequences are SGDLS and YYNGEE. DNA of the CDR3: TGTGCCAGCAGCGGAGGAGGAGCGTATGGCTACACCTTC. Translating gives CASSGGGAYGYTF.